The 21 T cell receptor beta chains presented below share a single source sample, sequenced in a study of CD8 T cells in ankylosing spondylitis. Study-level points and caveats: Typical of ankylosing spondylitis blood, it appeared, was a TCR beta motif of roughly eight highly homologous variants.

No cognate antigen is known for these TCRs. TCRdb fed the 5' RACE reads into MiXCR, producing one record per CDR3 protein. The sample lists hundreds of thousands of distinct CDR3 sequences; around 19% were seen once. The sequenced sample was blood, either unsorted or a sorted T cell fraction (not recorded which). All receptors come from a male donor with ankylosing spondylitis.

This clonotype was detected only a few times. V and J are TRBV7-8 and TRBJ2-1, with a possible D match to TRBD2 (5 bases). This CDR3 is 17 amino acids long. With 1 base removed from V and 2 bases from J, the gap between germline ends came to 15 bases. CDR1 is SGHVS and CDR2 is FQNEAQ in the germline V gene. The CDR3 sequence: CASSLGASPKTYNEQFF. CDR3 nucleotide sequence: TGTGCCAGCAGCTTAGGGGCTAGCCCCAAGACCTACAATGAGCAGTTCTTC.

The table lists this clonotype with many counts. J is TRBJ1-5 and V is TRBV27, with 11 bases fitting TRBD1. The CDR3 consists of 19 residues. Germline assignment: CDR1 MNHEY and CDR2 SMNVEV (reference sequence). With 5 bases clipped from V and 1 base from J, the junction kept 13 bases outside the gene matches. CDR3 in amino acids: CASSPTGQGVLESNQPQHF. In nucleotides, the CDR3 is TGTGCCAGCAGTCCCACGGGACAGGGGGTTTTGGAAAGCAATCAGCCCCAGCATTTT.

This clonotype was seen more than once but under ten times. The chain carries TRBV2 and TRBJ2-3; possibly TRBD1 or TRBD2 for D (6 bases each). V shed 8 bases and J shed 1 base, with 16 bases lying between them. The CDR3 sequence is 15 residues long. Germline V lookup: CDR1 SNHLY, CDR2 FYNNEI. The CDR3 loop is CASAAGGGGTDTQYF. CDR3 nucleotide sequence: TGTGCCAGCGCCGCCGGGGGCGGGGGCACAGATACGCAGTATTTT.

This chain links TRBV30 with TRBJ2-3; a possible D gene is TRBD2 (5 bases). The CDR3 covers 13 residues. Trimming took off 0 bases at V and 2 bases at J, with 6 bases between the two ends. CDR1 and CDR2 (germline): GTSNPN, SVGIG (reference sequence). The DNA for the CDR3 is TGTGCCTGGAGTGTACTAGACACAGATACGCAGTATTTT. Protein: CAWSVLDTDTQYF.

The chain carries TRBV27 and TRBJ1-1; D is possibly TRBD1 (6 bases). The germline gives CDR1 MNHEY, CDR2 SMNVEV (reference sequence). This CDR3 region has 14 residues. Trimming removed 3 bases at V and 1 base at J, with 9 bases between. This CDR3 reads CASSLGRGNTEAFF. Here the CDR3 DNA reads TGTGCCAGCAGTTTGGGCAGGGGGAACACTGAAGCTTTCTTT.

In this sample, this clonotype turned up a few times. This chain links TRBV4-1 with TRBJ2-1; 7 nucleotides agree with TRBD2. CDR1 is MGHRA and CDR2 is YSYEKL in the germline V gene. The CDR3 is 14 amino acids. The ends lost 4 bases at V and 8 bases at J; junction bases unmatched: 8. The CDR3 DNA reads TGCGCCAGCAGCCCCCGGGACTACCCCTATGAGCAGTTCTTC. It yields the protein CASSPRDYPYEQFF.

The chain is built from TRBV28 and TRBJ2-2; D is perhaps TRBD1 (6 bases). CDR3 size: 15 residues. The V and J ends lost 4 bases and 5 bases respectively, with 14 bases between them. CDR1 and CDR2 from the germline V gene are MDHEN and SYDVKM. CDR3 in DNA: TGTGCCAGCAGTTCACCCCAACAGGGAACCGGGGAGCTGTTTTTT. This sequence encodes CASSSPQQGTGELFF.

This clonotype was picked up many times. The chain has TRBV10-3 and TRBJ2-5; TRBD2 is a possible D gene (6 bases). This CDR3 is built from 16 residues. Trimming cost V 0 bases and J 1 base, with 12 bases left between them. The germline CDR1 and CDR2 sequences are ENHRY and SYGVKD. CDR3 in DNA: TGTGCCATCAGTGAGTCACCCCGCGGGACCCAAGAGACCCAGTACTTC. Its translation: CAISESPRGTQETQYF.

This clonotype showed up just a few times. The V gene is TRBV11-2, the J gene TRBJ2-7; maybe TRBD1 (5 bases). Germline V gene sequence: CDR1 SGHAT, CDR2 FQNNGV. V was trimmed by 5 bases and J by 3 bases, leaving 23 bases between them. This CDR3 spans 17 amino acids. The CDR3 sequence is CASSPDGAGSGLYEQYF. The CDR3 DNA reads TGTGCCAGCAGCCCGGACGGAGCAGGGTCCGGCCTCTACGAGCAGTACTTC. Drawing the rest from reference TRBV11-2 and TRBJ2-7, the complete variable domain is EAGVAQSPRYKIIEKRQSVAFWCNPISGHATLYWYQQILGQGPKLLIQFQNNGVVDDSQLPKDRFSAERLKGVDSTLKIQPAKLEDSAVYLCASSPDGAGSGLYEQYFGPGTRLTVT.

A few counts support this clonotype. This chain uses TRBV4-3 with TRBJ1-2; TRBD1 might be the D (5 bases). The CDR3 consists of 15 residues. V was clipped by 1 base and J by 6 bases, with 15 bases between them. From germline, CDR1 is LGHNA and CDR2 YSLEER. The CDR3 DNA is TGCGCCAGCAGCCAAGCTTTGGTGGGGGATGATGGCTACACCTTC. Translated, it gives CASSQALVGDDGYTF.

V is TRBV28 and J is TRBJ1-4; the D is unclear. Deletions cut 1 base from V and 0 bases from J, with 6 bases between. Germline V gene data show CDR1 as MDHEN and CDR2 as SYDVKM. This CDR3 is 15 amino acids long. In DNA form, the CDR3 reads TGTGCCAGCAGTTTATCCTTTACAACTAATGAAAAACTGTTTTTT. Encoded protein: CASSLSFTTNEKLFF.

J is TRBJ1-1 and V is TRBV6-5; tentative D call: TRBD1 (6 bases). This CDR3 has 13 amino acids. Germline V CDR1 and CDR2: MNHEY, SVGAGI. V lost 7 bases and J 1 base, leaving 10 bases between the germline ends. The CDR3 bases are TGTGCCAGCATTAAGGGGGGGAACACTGAAGCTTTCTTT. It specifies CASIKGGNTEAFF.

This clonotype has just a few counts. In DNA form, the CDR3 reads TGTGCCAGCAGTTCCGGGACAGGGTTCGACTTATATGGCTACACCTTC. It encodes CASSSGTGFDLYGYTF. The gene calls are TRBV12-3 or TRBV12-4 and TRBJ1-2, with TRBD1 identical over 9 bases. The V segment lost 4 bases and the J segment 5 bases; nucleotides outside the gene matches: 11. The CDR3 covers 16 residues.

This clonotype was detected ten times or more. V is TRBV6-2 or TRBV6-3 and J is TRBJ2-1; the D is unclear. The V gene's germline CDR1 is MNHEY and CDR2 SVGEGT. The CDR3 loop spans 17 amino acids. V was pared by 0 bases and J by 4 bases, with 16 bases between. CDR3 region: CASSYSLSVRTYNEQFF. CDR3 bases: TGTGCCAGCAGTTACTCCTTGTCCGTTAGAACATACAATGAGCAGTTCTTC.

A note on this clonotype: Without the conserved terminal phenylalanine or tryptophan, this CDR3 likely stems from a read error. The gene calls are TRBV6-2 or TRBV6-3 and TRBJ2-1; D tentatively reads TRBD1 or TRBD2 (7 bases each). CDR3 length: 16 residues. The germline V gene has CDR1 MNHEY and CDR2 SVGEGT. Between the trimmed V and J ends, which lost 5 bases and 5 bases, there was a span of 19 bases. This CDR3 is CASSLLAEGAHNEQFL. The CDR3 DNA follows: TGTGCCAGCAGTCTCCTAGCGGAGGGGGCCCACAATGAGCAGTTCCTC.

This chain joins TRBV7-2 and TRBJ1-6; D is unresolved. Germline CDR1 is SGHTA and CDR2 is FQGNSA. The CDR3 is made up of 14 amino acids. V was pared by 3 bases and J by 10 bases, with 13 bases between. CDR3 amino acids: CASSFKIHLSPLHF. As DNA, the CDR3 is TGTGCCAGCAGCTTCAAGATCCACCTATCACCCCTCCACTTT.

The chain is built from TRBV20-1 and TRBJ2-7, with TRBD1 matching 9 bases. The CDR3 spans 14 residues. V shed 3 bases and J 4 bases; nucleotides not matched to a gene: 7. Germline V gives CDR1 DFQATT, CDR2 SNEGSKA (reference sequence). The chain's CDR3 is CSARGDRAVYEQYF. CDR3 DNA: TGCAGTGCTAGGGGGGACAGGGCAGTGTACGAGCAGTACTTC.

This clonotype was observed a handful of times. The genes are TRBV6-5 and TRBJ2-5; D is ambiguous. The V gene lost 0 bases and the J gene lost 4 bases, with 9 bases spanning the gap. The CDR3 covers 14 residues. Germline CDR1 MNHEY, CDR2 SVGAGI. For the CDR3, the DNA is TGTGCCAGCAGTTACTCGGACCGTCCAGAGACCCAGTACTTC. Translated, it gives CASSYSDRPETQYF.

On this clonotype: With a much larger clone just one base away, this may be a read error. The genes are TRBV28 and TRBJ2-7, with 8 bases matching TRBD1. Germline CDR1 MDHEN, CDR2 SYDVKM. The CDR3 runs 14 residues. Trimming took 3 bases from V and 2 from J; bases not matched to a gene: 3. The CDR3 DNA sequence: TGTGCCAGCAGTTTCCGGGGACAGGCCTACGAGCAGTACTTC. It codes for CASSFRGQAYEQYF. Full variable domain (outside the CDR3, taken from reference TRBV28 and TRBJ2-7): DVKVTQSSRYLVKRTGEKVFLECVQDMDHENMFWYRQDPGLGLRLIYFSYDVKMKEKGDIPEGYSVSREKKERFSLILESASTNQTSMYLCASSFRGQAYEQYFGPGTRLTVT.

This clonotype was counted at least ten times. V is TRBV7-9 and J is TRBJ2-7; 8 bases map to TRBD2. The junction had 16 bases not matched to a gene; V was cut back by 0 bases and J by 9 bases. Germline CDR1 is SEHNR and CDR2 is FQNEAQ (reference sequence). The CDR3 is 17 residues long. This CDR3 is CASSLAAGGLKELGQYF. In nucleotides, the CDR3 is TGTGCCAGCAGCTTAGCGGCGGGGGGACTTAAAGAACTTGGGCAGTACTTC.

This clonotype appeared many times. The V and J genes are TRBV28 and TRBJ2-3; tentatively, D is TRBD1 or TRBD2 (5 bases each). Germline V lookup: CDR1 MDHEN, CDR2 SYDVKM. The V end lost 6 bases, the J end lost 0 bases, and 7 bases lay between the germline ends. CDR3 length equals 13 residues. CDR3 region: CASSGDSTDTQYF. The CDR3 nucleotides are TGTGCCAGCAGCGGGGACAGCACAGATACGCAGTATTTT.